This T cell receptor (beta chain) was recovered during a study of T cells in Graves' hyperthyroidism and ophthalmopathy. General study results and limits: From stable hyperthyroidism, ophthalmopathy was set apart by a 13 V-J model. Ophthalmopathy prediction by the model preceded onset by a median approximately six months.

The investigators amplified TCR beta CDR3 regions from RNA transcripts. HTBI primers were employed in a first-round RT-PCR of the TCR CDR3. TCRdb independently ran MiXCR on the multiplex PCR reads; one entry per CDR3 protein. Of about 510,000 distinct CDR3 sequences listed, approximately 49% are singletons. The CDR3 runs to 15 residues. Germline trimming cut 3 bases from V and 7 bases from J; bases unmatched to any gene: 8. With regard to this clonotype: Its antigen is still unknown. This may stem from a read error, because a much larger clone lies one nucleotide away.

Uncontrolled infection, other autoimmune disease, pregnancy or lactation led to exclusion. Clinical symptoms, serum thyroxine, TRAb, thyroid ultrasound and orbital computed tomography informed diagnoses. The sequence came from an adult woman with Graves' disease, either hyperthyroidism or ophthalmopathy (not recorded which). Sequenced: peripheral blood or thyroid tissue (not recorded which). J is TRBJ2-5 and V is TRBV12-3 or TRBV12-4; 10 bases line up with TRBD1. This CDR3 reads CASSFSTGGLGTQYF. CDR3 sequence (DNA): TGTGCCAGCAGTTTTTCGACAGGGGGCTTGGGGACCCAGTACTTC.